The T cell receptor beta chain under discussion was sequenced for a study of T cells expressing NK-cell markers. The CDR3 spans 14 residues. Overall study results and limits: Among CD8+ T cells from five or six donors, dominant NKG2C+ clonotypes accounted for roughly 1.0-7.0%. In several donors, dominant clonotypes made up roughly 28.3-65% of CD3+CD56-NKG2C+ cells.

On this clonotype itself: The target antigen is unknown.

TCRdb reprocessed the 5' RACE reads, with one entry per CDR3 protein and no DNA. The repertoire table contains some 150,000 distinct CDR3 sequences. What was sequenced was blood T cells: a sorted CD56 or NKG2C T cell subset, CD4+ or CD8+ T cells, or bulk PBMC T cells (not recorded which). The chain carries TRBV12-3 or TRBV12-4 and TRBJ1-2; TCRdb outputs TRBD1, but without DNA this stays unchecked. The receptor was derived from a man aged 18 to 29 in good health. CDR3: CASSPSGDDYGYTF.